These T cell receptor beta chains were read from a single sample in a study of STAT5B mutations in CD4+ large granular lymphocyte leukemia. Produced via immunoSEQ multiplex PCR; TCRdb's table is partial and in-frame only. The repertoire holds tens of thousands of clones, with just under 80% as singletons. The sequenced material came from CD4+ T cells from blood buffy coats. The source is a human donor in good health. Both conserved end residues are trimmed from each CDR3.

>TRBV14|13|TRBJ1-1
ASSELRLPTGLAF
>TRBV19|13|TRBJ1-4
ASKTQGAPNEKLF
>TRBV10-1|8|TRBJ2-5
ASRIETQY
>TRBV5-8|11|TRBJ1-1
ASSLGQGFEAF
>TRBV28|14|TRBJ2-2
ASSSTSGGPTGELF
>TRBV5-1|13|TRBJ1-1
ASSVSGSPNTEAF
>TRBV5-5|15|TRBJ2-1
ASSLGPGTGGYNEQF
>TRBV19|11|TRBJ1-1
ASSLSGPAEAF
>TRBV7-8|9|TRBJ1-2
ASSEGGGYT
>TRBV5-4|11|TRBJ1-2
ASTPGRGQGYT
>TRBV15|14|TRBJ2-1
ATSNPSGSSYNEQF
>TRBV2|13|TRBJ2-5
ASSELGEQGSLQY
>TRBV19|14|TRBJ1-1
ASSTRRGPGDTEAF
>TRBV5-1|12|TRBJ1-1
ASSLDGDGTEAF
>TRBV5-1|9|TRBJ2-5
ASSFGETQY
>TRBV30|12|TRBJ2-3
AWTRQVGTDTQY
>TRBV5-4|12|TRBJ2-2
ASSPNMGSGELF
>TRBV12-2|14|TRBJ2-3
ASRSGTSGSADTQY
>TRBV19|12|TRBJ2-3
ASSISVGTDTQY
>TRBV4-2|13|TRBJ2-1
ASSQDISSYDEQF
>TRBV5-1|13|TRBJ2-2
ASSLAGANTGELF
>TRBV27|13|TRBJ1-1
ASSLSKQAGTEAF
>TRBV11-2|14|TRBJ2-7
ASSLVLALAGYEQY
>TRBV6-6|10|TRBJ1-2
ASKAGNYGYT
>TRBV6-6|12|TRBJ1-2
ASSYSGGLYGYT
>TRBV2|14|TRBJ2-7
ASSEALGRGSYEQY
>TRBV28|14|TRBJ2-1
ASSSLGDRASNEQF
>TRBV27|14|TRBJ2-3
ASSFGTGKGVDTQY
>TRBV4-2|17|TRBJ2-2
ASSPNRGTSGRATGELF
>TRBV10-3|12|TRBJ1-4
AISEGQANEKLF
>TRBV5-1|13|TRBJ2-1
ASAGGLGSHNEQF
>TRBV5-5|13|TRBJ1-1
ASSGNSFMNTEAF
>TRBV19|13|TRBJ2-1
ASNPGSPRYNEQF
>TRBV7-2|13|TRBJ1-3
ASSPHESSGNTIY
>TRBV6-5|10|NA
ASTPDGYEQY
>TRBV28|11|TRBJ1-1
ASTTGWEPEAF
>TRBV10-3|13|TRBJ2-5
AIGRGPPDQETQY
>TRBV5-6|12|TRBJ1-1
ASSLNRGQGEAF
>TRBV7-7|14|TRBJ2-1
ASSLSGLAGANEQF
>TRBV7-2|13|TRBJ2-2
ASSLGQRGTGELF
>TRBV28|12|TRBJ2-7
ASTQAGVYYEQY
>TRBV5-1|18|TRBJ2-3
ASSLAPGTSGRQTTDTQY
>TRBV18|13|TRBJ2-5
ASSPGQGIGETQY
>TRBV2|13|TRBJ2-1
ASSPRTVSYNEQF
>TRBV7-8|13|TRBJ1-5
ASSLWTDFNQPQH
>TRBV30|13|TRBJ1-6
AWGYGAGIRSPLH
>TRBV5-5|16|TRBJ2-7
ASTPGTSGSGASYEQY
>TRBV7-6|16|TRBJ1-1
ASSSQIGTDRWVTEAF
>TRBV28|11|TRBJ1-2
ASSLWGGYGYT
>TRBV19|13|TRBJ2-5
ASSILPGDKKTQY
>TRBV28|12|TRBJ2-7
ASSSETGVDEQY